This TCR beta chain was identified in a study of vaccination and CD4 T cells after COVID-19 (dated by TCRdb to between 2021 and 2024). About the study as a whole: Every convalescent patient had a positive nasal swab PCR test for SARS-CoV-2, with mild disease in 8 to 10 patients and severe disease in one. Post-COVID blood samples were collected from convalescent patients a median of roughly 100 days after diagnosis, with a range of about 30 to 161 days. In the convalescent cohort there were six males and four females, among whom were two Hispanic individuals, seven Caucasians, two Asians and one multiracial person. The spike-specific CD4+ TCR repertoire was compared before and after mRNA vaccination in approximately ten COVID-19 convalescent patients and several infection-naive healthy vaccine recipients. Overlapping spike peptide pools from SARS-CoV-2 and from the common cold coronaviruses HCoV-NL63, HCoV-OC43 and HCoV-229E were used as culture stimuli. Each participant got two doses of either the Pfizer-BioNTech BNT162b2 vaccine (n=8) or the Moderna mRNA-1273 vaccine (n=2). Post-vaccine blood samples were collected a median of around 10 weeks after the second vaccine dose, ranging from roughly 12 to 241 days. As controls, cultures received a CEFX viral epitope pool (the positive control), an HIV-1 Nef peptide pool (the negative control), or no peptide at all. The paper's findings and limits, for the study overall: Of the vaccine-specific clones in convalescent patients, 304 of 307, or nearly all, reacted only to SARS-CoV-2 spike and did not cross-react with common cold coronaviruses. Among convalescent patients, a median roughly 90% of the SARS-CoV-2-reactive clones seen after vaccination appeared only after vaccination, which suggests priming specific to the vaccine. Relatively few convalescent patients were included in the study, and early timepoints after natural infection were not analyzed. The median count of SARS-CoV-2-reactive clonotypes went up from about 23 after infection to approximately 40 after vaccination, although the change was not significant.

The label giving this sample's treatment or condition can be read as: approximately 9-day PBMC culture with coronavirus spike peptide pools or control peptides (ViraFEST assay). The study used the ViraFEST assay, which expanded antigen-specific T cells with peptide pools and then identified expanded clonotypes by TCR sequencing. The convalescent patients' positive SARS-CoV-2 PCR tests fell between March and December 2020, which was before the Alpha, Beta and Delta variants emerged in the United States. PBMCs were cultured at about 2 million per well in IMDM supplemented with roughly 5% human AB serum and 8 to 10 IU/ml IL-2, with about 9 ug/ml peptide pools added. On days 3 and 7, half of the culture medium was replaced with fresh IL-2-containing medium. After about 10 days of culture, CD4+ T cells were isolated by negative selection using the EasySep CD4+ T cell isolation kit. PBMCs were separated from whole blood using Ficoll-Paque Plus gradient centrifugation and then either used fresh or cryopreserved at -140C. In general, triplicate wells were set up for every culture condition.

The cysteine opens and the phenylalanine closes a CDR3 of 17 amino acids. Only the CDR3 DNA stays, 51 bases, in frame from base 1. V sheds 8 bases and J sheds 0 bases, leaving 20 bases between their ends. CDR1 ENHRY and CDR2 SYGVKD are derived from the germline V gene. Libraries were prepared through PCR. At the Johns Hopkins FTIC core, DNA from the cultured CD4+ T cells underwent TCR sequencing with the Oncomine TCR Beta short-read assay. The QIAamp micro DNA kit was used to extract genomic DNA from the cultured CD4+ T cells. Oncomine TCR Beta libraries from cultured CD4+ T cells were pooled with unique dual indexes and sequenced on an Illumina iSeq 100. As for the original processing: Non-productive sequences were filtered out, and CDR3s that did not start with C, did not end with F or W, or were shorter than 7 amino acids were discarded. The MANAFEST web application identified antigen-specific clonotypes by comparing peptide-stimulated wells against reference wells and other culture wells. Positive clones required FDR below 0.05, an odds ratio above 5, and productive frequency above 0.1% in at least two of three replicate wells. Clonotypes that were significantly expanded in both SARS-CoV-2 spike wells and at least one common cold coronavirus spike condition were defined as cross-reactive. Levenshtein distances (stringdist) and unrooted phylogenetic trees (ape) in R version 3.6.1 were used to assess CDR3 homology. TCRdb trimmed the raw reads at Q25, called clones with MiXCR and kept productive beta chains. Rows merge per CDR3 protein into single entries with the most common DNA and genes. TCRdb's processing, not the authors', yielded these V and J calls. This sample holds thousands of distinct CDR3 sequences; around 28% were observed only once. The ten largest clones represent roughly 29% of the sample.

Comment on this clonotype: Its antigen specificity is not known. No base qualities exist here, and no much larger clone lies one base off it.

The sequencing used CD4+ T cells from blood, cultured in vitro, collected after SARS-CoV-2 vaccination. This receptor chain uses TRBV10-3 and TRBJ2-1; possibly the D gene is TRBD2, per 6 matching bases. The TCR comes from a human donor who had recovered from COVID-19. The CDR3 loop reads CAIGAVSSGRSYNEQFF. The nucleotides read TGTGCCATCGGAGCGGTGTCAAGCGGGCGCTCCTACAATGAGCAGTTCTTC.